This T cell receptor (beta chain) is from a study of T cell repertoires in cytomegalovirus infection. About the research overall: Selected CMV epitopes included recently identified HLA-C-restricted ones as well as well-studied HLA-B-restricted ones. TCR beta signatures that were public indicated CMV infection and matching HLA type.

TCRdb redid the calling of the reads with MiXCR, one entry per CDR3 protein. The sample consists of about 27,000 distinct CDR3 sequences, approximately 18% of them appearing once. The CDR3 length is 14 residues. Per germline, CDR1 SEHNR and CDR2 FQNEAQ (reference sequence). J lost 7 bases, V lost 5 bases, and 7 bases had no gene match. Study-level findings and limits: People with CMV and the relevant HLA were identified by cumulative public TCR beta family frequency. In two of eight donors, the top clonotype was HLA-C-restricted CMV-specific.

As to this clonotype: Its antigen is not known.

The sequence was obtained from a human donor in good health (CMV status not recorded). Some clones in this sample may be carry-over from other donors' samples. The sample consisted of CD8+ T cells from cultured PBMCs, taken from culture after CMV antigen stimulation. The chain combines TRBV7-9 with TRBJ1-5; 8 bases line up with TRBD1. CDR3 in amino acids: CASSATGGVQPQHF. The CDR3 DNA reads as TGTGCCAGCAGCGCCACAGGGGGAGTGCAGCCCCAGCATTTT.